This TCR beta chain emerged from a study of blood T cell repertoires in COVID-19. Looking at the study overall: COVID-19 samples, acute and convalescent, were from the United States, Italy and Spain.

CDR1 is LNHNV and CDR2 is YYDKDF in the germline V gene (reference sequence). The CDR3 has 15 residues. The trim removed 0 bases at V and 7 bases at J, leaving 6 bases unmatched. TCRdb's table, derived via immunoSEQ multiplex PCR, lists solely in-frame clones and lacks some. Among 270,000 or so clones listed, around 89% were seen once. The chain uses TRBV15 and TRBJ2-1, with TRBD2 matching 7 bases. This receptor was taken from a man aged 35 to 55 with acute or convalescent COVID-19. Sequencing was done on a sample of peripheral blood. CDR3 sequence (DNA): TGTGCCACCAGCAGAGATGGGGGGGGAGGGAATGAGCAGTTCTTC. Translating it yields CATSRDGGGGNEQFF.